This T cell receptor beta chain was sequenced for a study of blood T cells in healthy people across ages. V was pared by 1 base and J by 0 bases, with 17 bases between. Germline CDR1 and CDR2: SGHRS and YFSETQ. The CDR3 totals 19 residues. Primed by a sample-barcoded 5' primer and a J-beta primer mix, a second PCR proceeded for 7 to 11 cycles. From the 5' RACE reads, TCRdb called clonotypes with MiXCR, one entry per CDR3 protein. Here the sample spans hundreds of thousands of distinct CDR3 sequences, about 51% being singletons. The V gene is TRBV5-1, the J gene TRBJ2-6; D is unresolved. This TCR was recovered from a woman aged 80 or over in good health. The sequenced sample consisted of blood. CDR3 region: CASSLPPGKLSSGANVLTF. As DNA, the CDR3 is TGCGCCAGCAGCTTGCCGCCGGGCAAATTGAGCTCTGGGGCCAACGTCCTGACTTTC.